One sample yielded the 23 T cell receptor beta chains listed below, sequenced in a study of neurological immune-mediated disorders. Via MiXCR, TCRdb re-called the 5' RACE reads, giving one row per CDR3 protein. The data show around 66,000 distinct CDR3 sequences, 4% to 6% seen once. The sequenced sample consisted of PBMCs. The source is a woman aged 25 to 39 with multiple sclerosis.

This clonotype was seen repeatedly, ten times or more. The rearrangement links TRBV5-1 to TRBJ2-5; D gene unclear. This CDR3 is built from 13 residues. Germline CDR1 and CDR2: SGHRS and YFSETQ. Trimming removed 4 bases from V and 2 bases from J, with 9 bases in between. CDR3 loop: CASSGPGQETQYF. The CDR3 DNA is TGCGCCAGCAGCGGTCCAGGACAAGAGACCCAGTACTTC.

This clonotype was picked up a small number of times. The chain links TRBV29-1 to TRBJ2-7, with a tentative D call TRBD1 (5 bases). The length of the CDR3 is 12 residues. V dropped 4 bases and J dropped 5 bases, with 12 bases sitting between them. CDR1 is SQVTM and CDR2 is ANQGSEA in the germline V gene. CDR3 protein: CSVGRGNHEQYF. The CDR3 DNA reads as TGCAGCGTTGGAAGGGGCAACCACGAGCAGTACTTC.

This clonotype showed up many times. Written as DNA, the CDR3 is TGCAGTGCTAGAGATGGCGGACAGGCTTATAGCAATCAGCCCCAGCATTTT. Translated, it gives CSARDGGQAYSNQPQHF. The chain links TRBV20-1 to TRBJ1-5, with 7 bases that match TRBD1. This CDR3 spans 17 amino acids. Germline CDR1 DFQATT, CDR2 SNEGSKA (reference sequence). The V and J ends lost 0 bases and 0 bases, in that order; junction bases with no gene match: 8.

This clonotype was counted many times. The V gene is TRBV3-1, the J gene TRBJ1-1; D might be TRBD1 (5 bases). Trimming took off 4 bases at V and 8 bases at J, with 17 bases between the two ends. The germline V gene has CDR1 LGHDT and CDR2 YNNKEL (reference sequence). This CDR3 has 14 amino acids. CDR3 nucleotide sequence: TGTGCCAGCAGCCCGATGGGGGGGGGTGGAGAAGCTTTCTTT. This translates into CASSPMGGGGEAFF.

The sample holds many counts of this clonotype. The genes are TRBV9 and TRBJ1-1; D gene unclear. Germline lookup yields CDR1 SGDLS and CDR2 YYNGEE. Trimming shortened V by 2 bases and J by 0 bases, and 11 bases separated the two germline ends. This CDR3 contains 15 residues. The CDR3 reads CASSVSSQMNTEAFF. The CDR3 coding sequence is TGTGCCAGCAGCGTCAGCTCTCAAATGAACACTGAAGCTTTCTTT.

This clonotype has a count of ten or more. The chain is built from TRBV10-2 and TRBJ2-2; 9 nucleotides align to TRBD2. This CDR3 comprises 14 residues. Germline CDR1 reads WSHSY; CDR2 reads SAAADI. J lost 6 bases, V lost 4 bases, and 3 bases had no gene match. CDR3 loop: CASSVERGAGELFF. As DNA, the CDR3 is TGCGCCAGCAGTGTAGAGCGGGGGGCCGGGGAGCTGTTTTTT.

This clonotype was observed at least ten times. The chain links TRBV27 to TRBJ1-1; D remains ambiguous. In germline, CDR1 is MNHEY, CDR2 SMNVEV (reference sequence). The CDR3 runs 14 residues. Trimming pared 2 bases from V and 4 bases from J, leaving 11 bases between. CDR3 in amino acids: CASSLGSLSTEAFF. CDR3 nucleotide sequence: TGTGCCAGCAGTTTAGGTAGCCTGAGCACTGAAGCTTTCTTT.

This clonotype was seen repeatedly, ten times or more. The V gene is TRBV20-1, the J gene TRBJ1-6; D remains ambiguous. This CDR3 spans 15 amino acids. Per germline, CDR1 DFQATT and CDR2 SNEGSKA (reference sequence). The germline V and J ends were trimmed by 0 bases and 6 bases, with 12 bases remaining between them. CDR3 in DNA: TGCAGTGCTAGAGATTGGAGTGGACTTAATTCACCCCTCCACTTT. It specifies CSARDWSGLNSPLHF.

This clonotype appeared many times. The chain links TRBV5-1 to TRBJ2-2; 8 bases agree with TRBD2. J gave up 4 bases and V 6 bases, and 5 bases lay outside the gene matches. From germline, CDR1 is SGHRS and CDR2 YFSETQ. The CDR3 runs to 14 residues. The CDR3 protein is CASTGTRSTGELFF. CDR3 DNA sequence: TGCGCCAGCACCGGGACTAGGAGCACCGGGGAGCTGTTTTTT.

In its sample, this clonotype was seen many times. The chain carries TRBV5-1 and TRBJ2-6, with D tentatively TRBD1 (5 bases). This CDR3 is 14 amino acids long. V shed 8 bases and J shed 4 bases, with 13 bases lying between them. Germline V gene data show CDR1 as SGHRS and CDR2 as YFSETQ. The DNA for the CDR3 is TGCGCCAGTTCCAGGGAAACCGGGGCCAACGTCCTGACTTTC. Translated: CASSRETGANVLTF.

The genes are TRBV20-1 and TRBJ2-7; 7 bases agree with TRBD1. There are 14 residues in the CDR3. CDR1 and CDR2 (germline): DFQATT, SNEGSKA (reference sequence). The V segment lost 3 bases and the J segment 6 bases; nucleotides outside the gene matches: 11. The DNA for the CDR3 is TGCAGTGCTAGTCTGGCAGGGGGACCCGGCGAGCAGTACTTC. The encoded protein is CSASLAGGPGEQYF.

At least ten counts were recorded for this clonotype. The chain is built from TRBV7-9 and TRBJ2-3, with 7 bases that match TRBD2. Germline lookup yields CDR1 SEHNR and CDR2 FQNEAQ (reference sequence). The V gene end was trimmed by 6 bases and the J gene end by 6 bases; junction bases not matched to a gene: 6. This CDR3 is 13 amino acids long. In DNA, the CDR3 is TGTGCCAGCAGACGCAGGGAGGGCGATACGCAGTATTTT. Translating it yields CASRRREGDTQYF.

This rearrangement joins TRBV7-2 to TRBJ2-5; TRBD2 matches 15 bases. J lost 7 bases, V lost 5 bases, and 8 bases had no gene match. The CDR3 has 16 residues. Germline V CDR1 and CDR2: SGHTA, FQGNSA. This CDR3 is CASSLGLAGGPGTQYF. The CDR3 DNA reads TGTGCCAGCAGCCTCGGACTAGCGGGGGGGCCAGGGACCCAGTACTTC.

This clonotype was picked up many times. At one of its ends the junction is not consistent with the germline gene, which may arise from a read error. The chain recombines TRBV7-8 with TRBJ2-1, with D tentatively TRBD1 (6 bases). The CDR3 contains 12 residues. Per the germline V gene, CDR1 is SGHVS and CDR2 is FQNEAQ. CDR3 loop: CASSLRGNEQFF. The CDR3 nucleotides read TGCGCCAGCAGCTTAAGGGGGAATGAGCAGTTCTTC.

This clonotype appeared many times. V gene TRBV20-1 combines with J gene TRBJ2-5; D possibly corresponds to TRBD2 (5 bases). In germline, CDR1 is DFQATT, CDR2 SNEGSKA (reference sequence). V lost 2 bases, J lost 2 bases, and 9 bases lay in between. There are 13 residues in the CDR3. Written as DNA, the CDR3 is TGCAGTGCTAGACCCCGGGGACAAGAGACCCAGTACTTC. It specifies CSARPRGQETQYF.

The CDR3 nucleotides are TGCAGTGCTAGATATCAGGGGGCAAACGAGCAGTACTTC. Its translation: CSARYQGANEQYF. V and J are TRBV20-1 and TRBJ2-7, with 8 bases identical to TRBD1. Germline V gives CDR1 DFQATT, CDR2 SNEGSKA (reference sequence). There are 13 residues in the CDR3. V shed 2 bases, J shed 5 bases, and the junction held 5 bases outside the gene matches.

This clonotype was detected ten times or more. The gene calls are TRBV5-1 and TRBJ2-2; D ambiguous. This CDR3 region has 16 residues. The germline CDR1 and CDR2 sequences are SGHRS and YFSETQ. V was pared by 1 base and J by 2 bases, with 12 bases between. CDR3 sequence reads: CASSLTRSHNTGELFF. The CDR3 DNA reads TGCGCCAGCAGCTTGACCCGGTCGCACAACACCGGGGAGCTGTTTTTT.

This clonotype was detected only a few times. The chain has TRBV5-6 and TRBJ2-3; D possibly corresponds to TRBD1 (7 bases). Germline loops: CDR1 SGHDT, CDR2 YYEEEE. V was clipped by 0 bases and J by 2 bases, with 13 bases between them. The CDR3 runs to 16 residues. CDR3 nucleotides: TGTGCCAGCAGCTTGGGGAGGGGGACAGACACAGATACGCAGTATTTT. The encoded protein is CASSLGRGTDTDTQYF.

This clonotype appeared many times. The CDR3 DNA is TGCAGTGCTAGAGTCGATGGCACAGATACGCAGTATTTT. Its protein product is CSARVDGTDTQYF. The chain links TRBV20-1 to TRBJ2-3; D is undetermined. V lost 1 base and J lost 1, with 6 bases in between. CDR3 length equals 13 residues. Germline lookup yields CDR1 DFQATT and CDR2 SNEGSKA (reference sequence).

This clonotype was counted between two and nine times. Being one base from a much bigger clone, this may be a read error. The CDR3 loop is CASSVETSNEQFF. The CDR3, as DNA: TGTGCCAGCAGCGTAGAAACTAGCAATGAGCAGTTCTTC. The chain joins TRBV9 to TRBJ2-1; possibly TRBD2 for D (5 bases). CDR1 is SGDLS, CDR2 YYNGEE, per germline. The V end was cut by 0 bases, the J end by 6 bases, with 7 bases between. The CDR3 has 13 residues. Full variable domain (remainder filled in from reference TRBV9 and TRBJ2-1): DSGVTQTPKHLITATGQRVTLRCSPRSGDLSVYWYQQSLDQGLQFLIQYYNGEERAKGNILERFSAQQFPDLHSELNLSSLELGDSALYFCASSVETSNEQFFGPGTRLTVL.

V usage is TRBV12-3 or TRBV12-4 and J usage is TRBJ2-3, with TRBD2 matching 10 bases. Trimming took 6 bases from V and 2 from J; bases not matched to a gene: 5. This CDR3 is 15 amino acids long. The DNA of the CDR3 is TGTGCCAGCAGCCCCGGGACTAGCGACACAGATACGCAGTATTTT. Translation: CASSPGTSDTDTQYF.

This clonotype was seen repeatedly, ten times or more. This chain links TRBV5-6 with TRBJ1-2; no reliable D call. The CDR3 has 15 amino acids. The ends were cut back, 2 bases at V and 1 base at J, with 12 bases in the middle. The germline V gene encodes CDR1 SGHDT and CDR2 YYEEEE. CDR3 protein: CASSFQLYLNYGYTF. The DNA of the CDR3 is TGTGCCAGCAGCTTTCAGCTTTACCTTAACTATGGCTACACCTTC.

This clonotype has at least ten counts. The chain links TRBV12-3 or TRBV12-4 to TRBJ1-2; unclear D gene. Trimming took 1 base from V and 2 from J, leaving 11 bases between them. CDR3 size: 15 residues. CDR3 sequence (DNA): TGTGCCAGCAGTTTAGGCTCGGCAGGAAACTATGGCTACACCTTC. Encoded protein: CASSLGSAGNYGYTF.